Listed here are 25 T cell receptor beta chains from one sample, sequenced in a study of blood T cell repertoires in COVID-19. Libraries were prepared by immunoSEQ multiplex PCR; TCRdb keeps only in-frame clonotypes and omits some of them. The table records under 100,000 clones, about 87% of them present only once. Sequencing used peripheral blood. Receptor source: a man aged 35-49 years with acute or convalescent COVID-19.

This clone is a singleton in its sample. The rearrangement links TRBV7-8 to TRBJ2-2; 7 nucleotides align to TRBD1. CDR3 length: 15 residues. Trimming took 2 bases from V and 3 from J; bases not matched to a gene: 3. Per germline, CDR1 SGHVS and CDR2 FQNEAQ. The DNA for the CDR3 is TGTGCCAGCAGCTTAAGGGGGCCTGACACCGGGGAGCTGTTTTTT. The encoded protein is CASSLRGPDTGELFF.

The rearrangement joins TRBV5-4 to TRBJ2-5, with TRBD1 matching over 7 bases. Germline CDR1 SGHNT, CDR2 YYREEE (reference sequence). The CDR3 loop spans 16 amino acids. The ends lost 3 bases at V and 5 bases at J; junction bases unmatched: 13. In DNA form, the CDR3 reads TGTGCCAGCAGCTGGGGCGACAGGGTTTGGGAGGAGACCCAGTACTTC. Translated: CASSWGDRVWEETQYF.

Here the CDR3 reads CASSLGTGLDQPQHF. The CDR3 DNA sequence: TGTGCCAGCAGCTTAGGAACAGGGCTCGATCAGCCCCAGCATTTT. The genes are TRBV5-6 and TRBJ1-5; D perhaps matches TRBD1 (6 bases). The length of the CDR3 is 15 residues. V was trimmed by 2 bases and J by 5 bases, leaving 14 bases between them. CDR1 and CDR2 from the germline V gene are SGHDT and YYEEEE.

The V and J genes are TRBV5-1 and TRBJ1-2, with TRBD1 as a possible D gene (5 bases). The CDR3 sequence is 15 residues long. CDR1 and CDR2 from the germline V gene are SGHRS and YFSETQ. The ends were cut back, 4 bases at V and 0 bases at J, with 13 bases in the middle. The CDR3 sequence: CASSGGTEANYGYTF. The CDR3, as DNA: TGCGCCAGCAGCGGAGGGACTGAAGCTAACTATGGCTACACCTTC.

The V call is TRBV4-1, the J call TRBJ2-3, with D uncertain. There are 15 residues in the CDR3. The germline gives CDR1 MGHRA, CDR2 YSYEKL. Trimming stripped 2 bases from V and 5 bases from J, with 14 bases between. DNA for the CDR3: TGCGCCAGCAGCCAAATCTCTCCAAACTTAGATACGCAGTATTTT. This translates into CASSQISPNLDTQYF.

This clone occurred a few times. The rearrangement uses TRBV27 and TRBJ2-7; 9 nucleotides line up with TRBD2. The trim removed 6 bases at V and 2 bases at J, leaving 5 bases unmatched. The CDR3 is 14 residues long. Germline V gene data show CDR1 as MNHEY and CDR2 as SMNVEV (reference sequence). The CDR3 protein is CASRPGGRAYEQYF. Here the CDR3 DNA reads TGTGCCAGCAGACCCGGCGGGAGGGCCTACGAGCAGTACTTC.

J is TRBJ1-5 and V is TRBV4-1; possible D gene TRBD1, 5 bases. The CDR3 spans 15 residues. V lost 0 bases, J lost 6 bases, and 12 bases lay in between. Germline CDR1 is MGHRA and CDR2 is YSYEKL. The CDR3 spells CASSQESGAVQPQHF. The CDR3 coding sequence is TGCGCCAGCAGCCAAGAATCTGGGGCAGTTCAGCCCCAGCATTTT.

The rearrangement uses TRBV10-3 and TRBJ2-7, with a weak D call TRBD1 (7 bases). The CDR3 covers 11 residues. The V gene's germline CDR1 is ENHRY and CDR2 SYGVKD. Trimming removed 7 bases from V and 5 bases from J, with 9 bases in between. CDR3 in amino acids: CAITRGDEQYF. The CDR3 bases are TGTGCCATCACCAGGGGGGACGAGCAGTACTTC.

The chain carries TRBV5-8 and TRBJ2-7, with 8 bases aligning to TRBD1. J lost 2 bases, V lost 4 bases, and 5 bases had no gene match. CDR1 SGHTS and CDR2 YDEGEE come from the germline V gene. This CDR3 is 14 amino acids long. This CDR3 reads CASSHRDRTYEQYF. The CDR3 DNA reads as TGTGCCAGCAGCCACCGGGACAGGACCTACGAGCAGTACTTC.

The V gene is TRBV12-3 or TRBV12-4, the J gene TRBJ1-6, with D unclear. The CDR3 runs 12 residues. Trimming stripped 3 bases from V and 9 bases from J, with 6 bases between. The CDR3 loop is CASSFPRSPLHF. CDR3 DNA sequence: TGTGCCAGCAGTTTCCCCCGTTCACCCCTCCACTTT.

V usage is TRBV18 and J usage is TRBJ2-1; TRBD2 matches at 8 bases. The V segment lost 0 bases and the J segment 7 bases; nucleotides outside the gene matches: 11. The CDR3 is 17 amino acids. CDR1 KGHSH and CDR2 LQKENI come from the germline V gene. In DNA, the CDR3 is TGTGCCAGCTCACCACCGTCCCTAGCGGGTGGGGGAAATGAGCAGTTCTTC. This translates into CASSPPSLAGGGNEQFF.

The chain joins TRBV6-1 to TRBJ1-2, with D tentatively TRBD1 (6 bases). Looked up from germline, CDR1 is MNHNS and CDR2 is SASEGT. Trimming cost V 1 base and J 4 bases, with 13 bases left between them. The CDR3 has 15 amino acids. The CDR3 sequence is CASSEVTGLSYGYTF. In DNA form, the CDR3 reads TGTGCCAGCAGTGAAGTAACAGGGTTGAGCTATGGCTACACCTTC.

CDR3 sequence (DNA): TGTGCCAGCAGCTTAACGACCACAGGGGGCGGAGAGACCCAGTACTTC. It translates to CASSLTTTGGGETQYF. This chain connects TRBV7-3 to TRBJ2-5, with 9 nucleotides matching TRBD1. The CDR3 has 16 amino acids. Looked up from germline, CDR1 is SGHTA and CDR2 is FQGTGA. J lost 4 bases, V lost 0 bases, and 6 bases had no gene match.

This clone was counted a single time. The V gene is TRBV7-2, the J gene TRBJ1-6; D gene uncertain. CDR3 length equals 13 residues. The germline CDR1 and CDR2 sequences are SGHTA and FQGNSA. Trimming took off 1 base at V and 9 bases at J, with 7 bases between the two ends. CDR3 DNA sequence: TGTGCCAGCAGCTTAGTGCTACGTTCACCCCTCCACTTT. Translation gives CASSLVLRSPLHF.

The chain carries TRBV6-6 and TRBJ1-1, with 7 nucleotides matching TRBD1. Germline assignment: CDR1 MNHNY and CDR2 SVGAGI (reference sequence). Trimming took 2 bases from V and 6 from J; bases not matched to a gene: 3. The CDR3 runs 13 residues. In nucleotides, the CDR3 is TGTGCCAGCAGTTACCTGGGACAGTCTGAAGCTTTCTTT. Its protein is CASSYLGQSEAFF.

This clone turned up a few times. The V call is TRBV9, the J call TRBJ2-3; 8 positions match TRBD1. Germline lookup yields CDR1 SGDLS and CDR2 YYNGEE. CDR3 length: 15 amino acids. V trimming: 0 bases; J trimming: 6 bases; junction bases outside the gene matches: 6. The chain's CDR3 is CASSVVGQVGDTQYF. The CDR3 nucleotides are TGTGCCAGCAGCGTAGTGGGACAGGTCGGGGATACGCAGTATTTT.

The V gene is TRBV24-1, the J gene TRBJ2-5; no reliable D call. This CDR3 region has 14 residues. The V gene lost 4 bases and the J gene lost 2 bases, with 10 bases spanning the gap. CDR1 is KGHDR, CDR2 SFDVKD, per germline. Here the CDR3 reads CATSDAAVQETQYF. CDR3 DNA: TGTGCCACCAGTGACGCGGCGGTACAAGAGACCCAGTACTTC.

V and J are TRBV19 and TRBJ2-7, with 8 bases matching TRBD1. V gave up 5 bases and J gave up 2 bases; unmatched junction bases: 11. Germline CDR1 is LNHDA and CDR2 is SQIVND (reference sequence). The CDR3 is 16 residues long. The CDR3 bases are TGTGCCAGTAGTCAAACAGTCGGGACAGGAGCCTACGAGCAGTACTTC. Translated, it gives CASSQTVGTGAYEQYF.

This rearrangement joins TRBV19 to TRBJ2-7, with TRBD1 matching 9 bases. The CDR3 is 14 residues long. CDR1 is LNHDA, CDR2 SQIVND, per germline (reference sequence). Trimming cost V 4 bases and J 6 bases; bases outside gene matches: 7. The DNA for the CDR3 is TGTGCCAGTAGTAGGGACAGGGAGGATTCCGAGCAGTACTTC. This codes for CASSRDREDSEQYF.

The rearrangement joins TRBV2 to TRBJ1-2; 9 positions agree with TRBD1. Germline assignment: CDR1 SNHLY and CDR2 FYNNEI. Trimming removed 4 bases from V and 5 bases from J; junction bases left unmatched: 14. The CDR3 totals 17 residues. The DNA of the CDR3 is TGTGCCAGCAGTGTGCGATCCGGAGGGACAGGGTATTATGGCTACACCTTC. Translation gives CASSVRSGGTGYYGYTF.

This sequence joins TRBV2 and TRBJ2-3, with TRBD1 identical over 9 bases. The trim removed 4 bases at V and 1 base at J, leaving 6 bases unmatched. Per the germline V gene, CDR1 is SNHLY and CDR2 is FYNNEI. The CDR3 is 16 amino acids. The CDR3 nucleotides are TGTGCCAGCAGTGCCTGGGGGGACAGGGGCACAGATACGCAGTATTTT. Amino acids: CASSAWGDRGTDTQYF.

This sequence joins TRBV5-6 and TRBJ2-5; TRBD2 matches 9 bases. In germline, CDR1 is SGHDT, CDR2 YYEEEE. The length of the CDR3 is 15 residues. Germline trimming cut 0 bases from V and 2 bases from J; bases unmatched to any gene: 2. CDR3 coding DNA: TGTGCCAGCAGCTTGGGGCTAGCGGGACAAGAGACCCAGTACTTC. This sequence encodes CASSLGLAGQETQYF.

This clone was observed a single time. J is TRBJ1-2 and V is TRBV19; TRBD1 aligns across 8 bases. The V gene's germline CDR1 is LNHDA and CDR2 SQIVND (reference sequence). The CDR3 has 15 amino acids. V gave up 8 bases and J gave up 2 bases; unmatched junction bases: 10. The CDR3 DNA reads as TGTGCCAGTCGGGCAGGGGGCCGATGGAACTATGGCTACACCTTC. Encoded protein: CASRAGGRWNYGYTF.

The rearrangement links TRBV5-1 to TRBJ2-7, with 7 bases identical to TRBD1. There are 11 residues in the CDR3. Germline CDR1 SGHRS, CDR2 YFSETQ. V lost 5 bases, J lost 5 bases, and 1 base stayed unmatched. In DNA form, the CDR3 reads TGCGCCAGCAGAGACAGGGACGAGCAGTACTTC. Amino acids: CASRDRDEQYF.

Here the CDR3 reads CASSYSPGQGHSPLHF. CDR3 in DNA: TGTGCCAGCAGTTACTCTCCCGGACAGGGACATTCACCCCTCCACTTT. This chain joins TRBV6-2 or TRBV6-3 and TRBJ1-6, with TRBD1 matching over 8 bases. Trimming at V came to 0 bases and at J to 8 bases, leaving 6 bases not matched to a gene. The CDR3 is 16 amino acids. Germline CDR1 MNHEY, CDR2 SVGEGT.